This TCR beta chain was captured by sequencing in a study of blood T cell repertoires in COVID-19. Across the whole study: T cells, B-cell-depleted T cells, or PBMCs provided the cDNA or gDNA that served as material.

Generated by immunoSEQ multiplex PCR, the TCRdb table keeps only in-frame clones and is missing some. The sample gives around 300,000 clones, 90% of which show up once; roughly 2.8% is in the top ten. The CDR3 runs to 16 residues. V lost 1 base and J lost 0, with 12 bases in between. Germline V CDR1 and CDR2: SEHNR, FQNEAQ (reference sequence). This chain connects TRBV7-9 to TRBJ2-5; D not certain. The specimen was peripheral blood. This TCR was sampled from a woman in her 30s with COVID-19, enrolled during active disease. CDR3 in DNA: TGTGCCAGCAGCTTAGAGCCGAGATTGTACCAAGAGACCCAGTACTTC. Its translation: CASSLEPRLYQETQYF.